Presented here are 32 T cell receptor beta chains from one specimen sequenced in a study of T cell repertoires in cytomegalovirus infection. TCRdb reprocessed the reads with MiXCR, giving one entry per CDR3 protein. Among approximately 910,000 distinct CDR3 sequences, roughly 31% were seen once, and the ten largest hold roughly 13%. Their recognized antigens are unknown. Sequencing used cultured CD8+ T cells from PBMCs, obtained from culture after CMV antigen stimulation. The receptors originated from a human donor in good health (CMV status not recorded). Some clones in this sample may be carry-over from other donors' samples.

The CDR3 sequence: CASSGQGWYQPQHF. DNA of the CDR3: TGTGCCAGCAGTGGACAGGGTTGGTATCAGCCCCAGCATTTT. The J gene is TRBJ1-5, the V gene TRBV6-1, with TRBD1 matching 7 bases. The CDR3 is 14 residues long. The junction had 5 bases not matched to a gene; V was cut back by 4 bases and J by 5 bases. Germline V CDR1 and CDR2: MNHNS, SASEGT.

In nucleotides, the CDR3 is TGCGCCAGCAGTCAATGGAGATTTCATGGGAGAAGGGCTAATCAGCCCCAGCATTTT. The encoded protein is CASSQWRFHGRRANQPQHF. V usage is TRBV23-1 and J usage is TRBJ1-5; the D is unclear. TRBV23-1 is reported as an ORF; its role is uncertain. V gave up 1 base and J gave up 4 bases, with 23 bases separating them. There are 19 residues in the CDR3.

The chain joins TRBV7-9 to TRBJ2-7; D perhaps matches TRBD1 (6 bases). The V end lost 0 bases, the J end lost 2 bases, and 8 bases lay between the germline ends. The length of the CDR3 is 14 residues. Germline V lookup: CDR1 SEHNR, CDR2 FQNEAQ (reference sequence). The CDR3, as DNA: TGTGCCAGCAGCTTAGCGTGGACAGCCTACGAGCAGTACTTC. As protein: CASSLAWTAYEQYF.

CDR3 coding DNA: TGTGCCAGTAGCCCAGGTATGTACTCCTACGAGCAGTACTTC. This translates into CASSPGMYSYEQYF. This chain joins TRBV19 and TRBJ2-7; no definite D call. The CDR3 runs 14 residues. Germline V lookup: CDR1 LNHDA, CDR2 SQIVND (reference sequence). V was pared by 6 bases and J by 0 bases, with 12 bases between. The complete variable domain, with remaining parts taken from reference TRBV19 and TRBJ2-7, reads DGGITQSPKYLFRKEGQNVTLSCEQNLNHDAMYWYRQDPGQGLRLIYYSQIVNDFQKGDIAEGYSVSREKKESFPLTVTSAQKNPTAFYLCASSPGMYSYEQYFGPGTRLTVT.

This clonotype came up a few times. The CDR3 is CASSIQPSSYEQYF. In DNA form, the CDR3 reads TGTGCCAGCAGTATACAGCCCTCAAGCTACGAGCAGTACTTC. This rearrangement joins TRBV6-1 to TRBJ2-7, with D hard to call. Between the trimmed V and J ends, which lost 5 bases and 3 bases, there was a span of 14 bases. The CDR3 extends over 14 amino acids. Germline V lookup: CDR1 MNHNS, CDR2 SASEGT.

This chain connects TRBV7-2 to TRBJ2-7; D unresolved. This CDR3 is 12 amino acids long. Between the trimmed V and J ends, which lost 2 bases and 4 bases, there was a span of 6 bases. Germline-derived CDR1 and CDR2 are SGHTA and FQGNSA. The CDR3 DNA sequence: TGTGCCAGCAGCTTAACAGATTACGAGCAGTACGTC. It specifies CASSLTDYEQYV.

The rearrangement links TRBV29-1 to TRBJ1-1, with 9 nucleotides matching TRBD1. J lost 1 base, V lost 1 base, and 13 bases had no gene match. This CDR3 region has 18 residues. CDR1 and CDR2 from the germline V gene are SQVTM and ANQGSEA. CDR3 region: CSVEVVGTGHSRNTEAFF. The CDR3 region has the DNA TGCAGCGTTGAAGTAGTCGGGACAGGGCACAGCCGGAACACTGAAGCTTTCTTT.

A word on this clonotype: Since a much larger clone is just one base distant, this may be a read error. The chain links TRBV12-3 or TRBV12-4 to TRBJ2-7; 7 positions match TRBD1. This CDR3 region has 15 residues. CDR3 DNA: TGTGCCAGCAGCCTAGGACAGGCGATCTCCTACGAGCAGCACTTC. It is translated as CASSLGQAISYEQHF.

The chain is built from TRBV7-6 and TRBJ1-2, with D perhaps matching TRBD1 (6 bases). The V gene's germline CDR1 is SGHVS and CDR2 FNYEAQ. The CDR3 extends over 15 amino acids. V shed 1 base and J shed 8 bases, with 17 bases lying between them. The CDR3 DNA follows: TGTGCCAGCAGCTTAGAAACAGGGTATAATGCAGGCTACACCTTC. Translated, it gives CASSLETGYNAGYTF.

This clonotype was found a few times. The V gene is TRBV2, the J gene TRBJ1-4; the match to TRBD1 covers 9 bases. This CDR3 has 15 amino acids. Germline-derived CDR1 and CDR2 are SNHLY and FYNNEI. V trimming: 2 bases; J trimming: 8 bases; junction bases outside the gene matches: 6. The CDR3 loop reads CASSELDRGGEKLFF. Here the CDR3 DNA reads TGTGCCAGCAGTGAACTGGACAGGGGCGGAGAAAAACTGTTTTTT.

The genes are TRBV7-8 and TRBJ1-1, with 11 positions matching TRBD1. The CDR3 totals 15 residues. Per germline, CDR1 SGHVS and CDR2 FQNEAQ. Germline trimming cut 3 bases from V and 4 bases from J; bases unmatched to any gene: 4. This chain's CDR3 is CASSFGGTGGTEAFF. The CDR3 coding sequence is TGTGCCAGCAGCTTTGGGGGGACAGGGGGCACTGAAGCTTTCTTT.

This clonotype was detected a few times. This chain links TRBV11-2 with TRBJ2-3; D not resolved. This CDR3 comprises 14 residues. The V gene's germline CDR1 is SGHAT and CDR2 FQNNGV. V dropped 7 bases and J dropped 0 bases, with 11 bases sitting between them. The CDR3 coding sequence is TGTGCCAGCAACCTAAAAGGGAGCACAGATACGCAGTATTTT. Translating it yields CASNLKGSTDTQYF. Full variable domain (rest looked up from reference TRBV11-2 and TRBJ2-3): EAGVAQSPRYKIIEKRQSVAFWCNPISGHATLYWYQQILGQGPKLLIQFQNNGVVDDSQLPKDRFSAERLKGVDSTLKIQPAKLEDSAVYLCASNLKGSTDTQYFGPGTRLTVL.

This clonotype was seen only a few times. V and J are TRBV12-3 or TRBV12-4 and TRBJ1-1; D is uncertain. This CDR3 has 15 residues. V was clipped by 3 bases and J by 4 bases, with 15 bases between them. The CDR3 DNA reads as TGTGCCAGCAGTTTTCTGCTAGGAATGGGCACTGAAGCTTTCTTT. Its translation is CASSFLLGMGTEAFF.

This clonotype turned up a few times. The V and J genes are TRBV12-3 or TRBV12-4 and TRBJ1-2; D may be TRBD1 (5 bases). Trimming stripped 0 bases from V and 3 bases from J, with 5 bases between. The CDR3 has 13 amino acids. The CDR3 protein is CASSLAQDYGYTF. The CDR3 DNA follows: TGTGCCAGCAGTTTAGCACAGGACTATGGCTACACCTTC.

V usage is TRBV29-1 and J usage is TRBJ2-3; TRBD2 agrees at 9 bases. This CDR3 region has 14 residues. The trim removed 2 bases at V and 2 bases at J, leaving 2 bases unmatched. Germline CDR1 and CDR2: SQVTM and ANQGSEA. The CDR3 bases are TGCAGCGTTGAAACTAGCGGGTACACAGATACGCAGTATTTT. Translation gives CSVETSGYTDTQYF.

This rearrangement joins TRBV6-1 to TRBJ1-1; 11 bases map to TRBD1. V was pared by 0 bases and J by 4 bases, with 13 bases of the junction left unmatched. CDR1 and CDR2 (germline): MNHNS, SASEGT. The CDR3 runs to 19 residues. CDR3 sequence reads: CASSEARTVGTGGGTEAFF. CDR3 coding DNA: TGTGCCAGCAGTGAAGCGAGAACGGTGGGGACAGGGGGAGGCACTGAAGCTTTCTTT.

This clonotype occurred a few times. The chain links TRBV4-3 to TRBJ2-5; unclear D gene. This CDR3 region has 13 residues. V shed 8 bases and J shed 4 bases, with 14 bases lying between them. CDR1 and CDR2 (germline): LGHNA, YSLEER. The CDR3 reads CASASGPRETQYF. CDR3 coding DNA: TGCGCCAGCGCCTCTGGGCCTCGAGAGACCCAGTACTTC.

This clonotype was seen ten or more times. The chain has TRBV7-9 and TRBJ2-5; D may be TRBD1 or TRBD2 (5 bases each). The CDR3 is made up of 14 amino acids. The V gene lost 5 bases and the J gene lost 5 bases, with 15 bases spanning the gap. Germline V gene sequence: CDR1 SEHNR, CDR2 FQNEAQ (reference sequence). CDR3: CASSPYRDEETQYF. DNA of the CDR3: TGTGCCAGCAGCCCCTACCGGGACGAGGAGACCCAGTACTTC.

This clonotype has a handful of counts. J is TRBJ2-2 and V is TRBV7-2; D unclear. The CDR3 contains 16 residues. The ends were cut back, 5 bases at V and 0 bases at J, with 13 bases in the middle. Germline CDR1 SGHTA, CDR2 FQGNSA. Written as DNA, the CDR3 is TGTGCCAGCAGCACTCCCGGGTCCCCGAACACCGGGGAGCTGTTTTTT. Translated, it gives CASSTPGSPNTGELFF.

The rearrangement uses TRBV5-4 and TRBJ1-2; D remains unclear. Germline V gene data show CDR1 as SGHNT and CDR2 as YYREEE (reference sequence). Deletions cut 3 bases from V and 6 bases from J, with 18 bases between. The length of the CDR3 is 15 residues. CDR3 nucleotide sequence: TGTGCCAGCAGCTCACTTTACGGGCTCCCGGATGGCTACACCTTC. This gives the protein CASSSLYGLPDGYTF.

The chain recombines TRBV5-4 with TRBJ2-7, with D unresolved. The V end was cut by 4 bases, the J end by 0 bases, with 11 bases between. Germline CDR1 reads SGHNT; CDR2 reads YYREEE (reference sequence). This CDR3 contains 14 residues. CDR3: CASSIDGSSYEQYV. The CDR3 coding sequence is TGTGCCAGCAGCATCGACGGAAGCTCCTACGAGCAGTACGTC.

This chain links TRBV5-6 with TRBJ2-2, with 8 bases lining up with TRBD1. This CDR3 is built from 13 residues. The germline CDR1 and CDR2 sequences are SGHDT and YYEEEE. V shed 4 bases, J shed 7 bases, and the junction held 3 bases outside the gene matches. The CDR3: CASSPGGIGELFF. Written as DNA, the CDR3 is TGTGCCAGCAGCCCAGGGGGCATCGGGGAGCTGTTTTTT.

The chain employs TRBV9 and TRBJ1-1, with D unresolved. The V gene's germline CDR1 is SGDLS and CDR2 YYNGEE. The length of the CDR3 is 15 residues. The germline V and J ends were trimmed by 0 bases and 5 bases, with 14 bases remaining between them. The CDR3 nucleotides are TGTGCCAGCAGCGTAGCGGTAGCCAGCGGAACTGAAGCTTTCTTT. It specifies CASSVAVASGTEAFF.

Here the CDR3 reads CASSIAPRGSYTDTQYF. CDR3 sequence (DNA): TGTGCCAGTAGTATAGCACCTCGGGGGTCCTACACAGATACGCAGTATTTT. The chain has TRBV19 and TRBJ2-3; a weak D match, TRBD2 (6 bases). V shed 1 base and J shed 2 bases, with 16 bases lying between them. Germline CDR1 reads LNHDA; CDR2 reads SQIVND (reference sequence). The CDR3 contains 17 residues.

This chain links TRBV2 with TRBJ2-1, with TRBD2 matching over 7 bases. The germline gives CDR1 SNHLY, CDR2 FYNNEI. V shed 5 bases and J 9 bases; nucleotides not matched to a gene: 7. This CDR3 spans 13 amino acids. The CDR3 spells CASSRTRVSEQFF. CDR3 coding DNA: TGTGCCAGCAGTAGGACTAGGGTATCTGAGCAGTTCTTC. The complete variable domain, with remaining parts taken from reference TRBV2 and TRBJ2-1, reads EPEVTQTPSHQVTQMGQEVILRCVPISNHLYFYWYRQILGQKVEFLVSFYNNEISEKSEIFDDQFSVERPDGSNFTLKIRSTKLEDSAMYFCASSRTRVSEQFFGPGTRLTVL.

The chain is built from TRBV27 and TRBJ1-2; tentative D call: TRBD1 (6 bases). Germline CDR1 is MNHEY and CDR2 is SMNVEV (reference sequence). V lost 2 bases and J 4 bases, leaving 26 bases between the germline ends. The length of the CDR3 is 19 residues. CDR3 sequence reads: CASSLVGTPTLGGFYGYTF. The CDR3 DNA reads TGTGCCAGCAGTTTAGTTGGGACACCAACCTTGGGGGGGTTCTATGGCTACACCTTC.

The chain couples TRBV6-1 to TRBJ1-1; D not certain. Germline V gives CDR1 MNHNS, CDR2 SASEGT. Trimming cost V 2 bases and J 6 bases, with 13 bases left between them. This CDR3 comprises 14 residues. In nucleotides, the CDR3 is TGTGCCAGCAGTGAATTAGCCGGAGCAGCTGAAGCTTTCTTT. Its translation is CASSELAGAAEAFF.

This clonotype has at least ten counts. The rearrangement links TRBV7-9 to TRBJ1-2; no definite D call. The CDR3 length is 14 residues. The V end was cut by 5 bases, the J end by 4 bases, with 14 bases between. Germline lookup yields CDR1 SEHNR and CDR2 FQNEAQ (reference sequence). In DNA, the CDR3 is TGTGCCAGCAGCCCCTCCGTGGCGGGCTATGGCTACACCTTC. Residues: CASSPSVAGYGYTF.

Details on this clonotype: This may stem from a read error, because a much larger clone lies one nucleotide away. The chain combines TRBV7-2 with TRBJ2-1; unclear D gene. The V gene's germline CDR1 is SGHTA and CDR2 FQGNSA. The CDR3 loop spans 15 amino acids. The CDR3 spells CANSFWPSSYNEQFF. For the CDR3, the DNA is TGTGCCAACAGCTTCTGGCCGAGCTCCTACAATGAGCAGTTCTTC.

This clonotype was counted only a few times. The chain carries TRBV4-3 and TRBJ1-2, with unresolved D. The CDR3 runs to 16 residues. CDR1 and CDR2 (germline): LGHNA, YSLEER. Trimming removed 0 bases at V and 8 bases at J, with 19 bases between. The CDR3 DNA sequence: TGCGCCAGCAGCCAAGATCGGGCTGCCGCGGGGTCAGGCTACACCTTC. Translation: CASSQDRAAAGSGYTF.

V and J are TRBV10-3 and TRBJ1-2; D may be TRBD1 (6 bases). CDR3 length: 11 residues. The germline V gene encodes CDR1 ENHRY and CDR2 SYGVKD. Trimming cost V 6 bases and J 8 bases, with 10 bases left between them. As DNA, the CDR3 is TGTGCCATCAGAAGGGGGGGGGGCTACACCTTC. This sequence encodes CAIRRGGGYTF.

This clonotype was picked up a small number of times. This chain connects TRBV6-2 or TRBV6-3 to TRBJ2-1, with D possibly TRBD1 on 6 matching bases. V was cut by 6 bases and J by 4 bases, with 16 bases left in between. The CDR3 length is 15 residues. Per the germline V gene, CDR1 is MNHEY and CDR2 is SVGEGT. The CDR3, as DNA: TGTGCCAGCAGGGGGGCCAGGGGTCCTTACAATGAGCAGTTCTTC. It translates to CASRGARGPYNEQFF.